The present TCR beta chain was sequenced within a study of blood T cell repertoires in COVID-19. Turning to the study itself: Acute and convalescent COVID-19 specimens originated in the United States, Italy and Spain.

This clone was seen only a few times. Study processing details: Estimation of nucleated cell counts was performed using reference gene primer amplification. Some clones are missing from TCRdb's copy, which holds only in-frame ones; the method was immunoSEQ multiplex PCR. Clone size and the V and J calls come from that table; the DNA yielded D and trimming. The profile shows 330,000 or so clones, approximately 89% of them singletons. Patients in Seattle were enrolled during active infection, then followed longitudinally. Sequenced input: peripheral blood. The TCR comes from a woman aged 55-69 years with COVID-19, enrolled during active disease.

The DNA for the CDR3 is TGTGCCAGCGAATCTCGGACTGAAGCTTTCTTT. This gives the protein CASESRTEAFF. The rearrangement joins TRBV6-6 to TRBJ1-1, with D hard to call. The CDR3 extends over 11 amino acids. Trimming took 8 bases from V and 5 from J, leaving 9 bases between them. Germline loops: CDR1 MNHNY, CDR2 SVGAGI (reference sequence).